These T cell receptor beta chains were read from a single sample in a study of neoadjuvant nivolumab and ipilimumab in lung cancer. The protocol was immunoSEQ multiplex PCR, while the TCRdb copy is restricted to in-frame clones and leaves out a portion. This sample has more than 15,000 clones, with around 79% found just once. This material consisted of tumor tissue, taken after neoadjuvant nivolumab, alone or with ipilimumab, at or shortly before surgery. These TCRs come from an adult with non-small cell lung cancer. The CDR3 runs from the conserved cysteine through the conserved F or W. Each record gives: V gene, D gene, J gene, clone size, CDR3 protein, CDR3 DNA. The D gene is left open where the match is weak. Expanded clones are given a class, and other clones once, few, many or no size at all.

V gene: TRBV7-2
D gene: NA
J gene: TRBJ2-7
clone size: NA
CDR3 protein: CASSRGNSYEQYF
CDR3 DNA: TGTGCCAGCAGCCGTGGCAACTCCTACGAGCAGTACTTC

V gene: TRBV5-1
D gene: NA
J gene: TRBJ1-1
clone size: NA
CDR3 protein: CASRETGTPNTEAFF
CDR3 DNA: TGCGCCAGCAGGGAAACCGGGACTCCGAACACTGAAGCTTTCTTT

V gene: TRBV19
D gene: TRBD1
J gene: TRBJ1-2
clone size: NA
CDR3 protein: CASSIPDRAGGYTF
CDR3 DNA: TGTGCCAGTAGTATCCCCGACAGGGCTGGTGGCTACACCTTC

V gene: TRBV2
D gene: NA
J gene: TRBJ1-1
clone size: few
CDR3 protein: CASSIRAKNTEAFF
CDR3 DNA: TGTGCCAGCAGCATCCGGGCTAAGAACACTGAAGCTTTCTTT

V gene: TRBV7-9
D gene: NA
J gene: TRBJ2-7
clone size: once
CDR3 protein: CASSLYETNEQYF
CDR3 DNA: TGTGCCAGCAGCTTATATGAGACCAACGAGCAGTACTTC

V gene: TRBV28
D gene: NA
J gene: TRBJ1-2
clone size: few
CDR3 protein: CASSFEGYTF
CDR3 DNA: TGTGCCAGCAGTTTCGAGGGCTACACCTTC

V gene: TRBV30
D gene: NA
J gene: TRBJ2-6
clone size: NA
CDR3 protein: CAWSVFSGANVLTF
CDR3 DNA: TGTGCCTGGAGTGTTTTCTCTGGGGCCAACGTCCTGACTTTC

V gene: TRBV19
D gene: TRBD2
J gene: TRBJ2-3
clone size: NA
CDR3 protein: CASRLSGDFTQYF
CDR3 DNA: TGTGCCAGTAGACTTAGCGGGGACTTTACGCAGTATTTT

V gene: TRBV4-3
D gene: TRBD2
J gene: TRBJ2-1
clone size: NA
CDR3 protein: CASSQLALAGGNEQFF
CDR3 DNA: TGCGCCAGCAGCCAATTAGCCCTAGCGGGGGGCAATGAGCAGTTCTTC

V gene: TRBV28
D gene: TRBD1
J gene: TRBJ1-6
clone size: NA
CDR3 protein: CASRTGFDSPLHF
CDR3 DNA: TGTGCCAGCAGGACAGGGTTTGATTCACCCCTCCACTTT

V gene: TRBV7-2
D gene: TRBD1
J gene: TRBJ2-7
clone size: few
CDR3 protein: CASSWTGGSYEQYF
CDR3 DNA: TGTGCCAGCAGCTGGACAGGGGGCTCCTACGAGCAGTACTTC

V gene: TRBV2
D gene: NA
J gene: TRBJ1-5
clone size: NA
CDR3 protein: CASSGGKHQHF
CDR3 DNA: TGTGCCAGCAGTGGGGGCAAGCACCAGCATTTT

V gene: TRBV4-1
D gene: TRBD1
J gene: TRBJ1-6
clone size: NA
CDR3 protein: CASSQEEGTGESPLHF
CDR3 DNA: TGCGCCAGCAGCCAAGAAGAAGGGACAGGGGAATCACCCCTCCACTTT

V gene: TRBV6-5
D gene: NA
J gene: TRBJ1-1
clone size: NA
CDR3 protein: CASSYGGNTEAFF
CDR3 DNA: TGTGCCAGCAGTTACGGGGGGAACACTGAAGCTTTCTTT

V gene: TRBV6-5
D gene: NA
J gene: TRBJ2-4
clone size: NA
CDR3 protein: CASSSRDEGIQYF
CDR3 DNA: TGTGCCAGCAGTTCACGGGATGAGGGCATTCAGTACTTC

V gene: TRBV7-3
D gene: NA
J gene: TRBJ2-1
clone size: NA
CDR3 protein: CASSQIGYNEQFF
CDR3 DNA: TGTGCCAGCAGCCAAATAGGATACAATGAGCAGTTCTTC

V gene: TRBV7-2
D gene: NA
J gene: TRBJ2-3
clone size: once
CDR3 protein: CASSLYRESTDTQYF
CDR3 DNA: TGTGCCAGCAGCTTGTACAGGGAATCCACAGATACGCAGTATTTT

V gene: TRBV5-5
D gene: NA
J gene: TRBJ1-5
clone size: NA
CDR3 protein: CASSLGGGGMGNQPQHF
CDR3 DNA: TGTGCCAGCAGCTTGGGAGGTGGGGGAATGGGCAATCAGCCCCAGCATTTT

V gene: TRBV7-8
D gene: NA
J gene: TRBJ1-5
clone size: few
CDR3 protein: CASSLRVVGNQPQHF
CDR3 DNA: TGTGCCAGCAGCCTTAGAGTGGTGGGGAATCAGCCCCAGCATTTT

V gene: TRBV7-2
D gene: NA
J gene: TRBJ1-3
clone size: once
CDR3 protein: CASSQGTTGNTIYF
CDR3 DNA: TGTGCCAGCAGCCAAGGGACAACTGGAAACACCATATATTTT

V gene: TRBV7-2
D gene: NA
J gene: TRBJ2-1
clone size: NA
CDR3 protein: CASSLQRLNEQFF
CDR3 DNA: TGTGCCAGCAGCTTACAGAGGCTCAATGAGCAGTTCTTC

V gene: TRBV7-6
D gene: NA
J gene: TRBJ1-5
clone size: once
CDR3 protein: CASSLDGPGDQPQHF
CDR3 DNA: TGTGCCAGCAGCTTAGATGGCCCAGGGGACCAGCCCCAGCATTTT

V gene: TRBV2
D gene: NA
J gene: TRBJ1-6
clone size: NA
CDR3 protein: CASRPEQGKGENSPLHF
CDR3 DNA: TGTGCCAGCAGACCCGAACAGGGAAAGGGGGAAAATTCACCCCTCCACTTT

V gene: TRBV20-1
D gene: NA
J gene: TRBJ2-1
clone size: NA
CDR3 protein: CSEGLYNEQFF
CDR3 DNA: TGCAGCGAGGGGTTATACAATGAGCAGTTCTTC

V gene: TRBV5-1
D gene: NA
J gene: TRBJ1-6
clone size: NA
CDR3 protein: CASSLTRGSDNSPLHF
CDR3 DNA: TGCGCCAGCAGCTTGACCCGGGGCAGCGATAATTCACCCCTCCACTTT

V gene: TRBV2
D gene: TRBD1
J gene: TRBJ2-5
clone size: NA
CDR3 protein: CASSVGGAGETQYF
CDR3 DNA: TGTGCCAGCAGTGTAGGGGGCGCCGGGGAGACCCAGTACTTC

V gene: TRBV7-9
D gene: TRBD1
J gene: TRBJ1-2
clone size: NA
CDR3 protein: CASSLVQGNYGYTF
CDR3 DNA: TGTGCCAGCAGCTTAGTACAGGGGAACTATGGCTACACCTTC

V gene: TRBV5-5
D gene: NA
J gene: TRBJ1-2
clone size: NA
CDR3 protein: CASSSGGGVSTGYTF
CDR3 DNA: TGTGCCAGCAGCTCCGGCGGGGGAGTTTCGACGGGCTACACCTTC

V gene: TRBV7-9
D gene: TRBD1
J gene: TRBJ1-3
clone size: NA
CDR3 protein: CASSLTHRGPGNTIYF
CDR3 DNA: TGTGCCAGCAGCTTAACTCACAGGGGGCCAGGAAACACCATATATTTT

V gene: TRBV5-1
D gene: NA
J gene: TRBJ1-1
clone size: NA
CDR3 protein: CASSPWGGNTNTEAFF
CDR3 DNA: TGCGCCAGCAGCCCCTGGGGGGGTAATACGAACACTGAAGCTTTCTTT

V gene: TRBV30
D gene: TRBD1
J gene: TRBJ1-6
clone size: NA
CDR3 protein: CAWSSRTGGVGSPLHF
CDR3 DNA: TGTGCCTGGAGTTCCCGGACAGGGGGCGTTGGTTCACCCCTCCACTTT